This TCR beta chain stems from a study of cytomegalovirus exposure and HLA in healthy donors (dated by TCRdb to the late 2010s). For the wider study: An earlier analysis of approximately 640 of the donors reported 276 Gb of sequence data and around 120 million unique TCR beta sequences from roughly 200 million T cells. An early release covering around 630 HLA-typed donors comprised approximately 300 gigabases of sequencing data and tens of millions of unique TCR sequences. The genetic ancestry cluster associated with self-reported Caucasian donors included approximately 85% of the 300 to 450 genotyped donors. The study was designed to test whether signatures of past pathogen exposure could be identified by cataloging public T cell receptors. The study used immunosequencing to profile the T cell repertoires of under 700 subjects and linked those repertoires to cytomegalovirus serostatus. In addition to the first cohort of 500 to 850 subjects, a separate validation cohort of about 120 different subjects was used. The study combined high-throughput TCR immunosequencing, statistical association of individual TCRs with disease status, and machine learning to predict cytomegalovirus infection status. In a later analysis, previously published TCR beta repertoires from about 670 donors were re-analyzed and high-resolution HLA genotyping was added so that TCR occurrence patterns could be studied. In the later analysis, no new phenotypic data were used to find candidate immune exposures; instead, reliance was placed on TCR beta sequences and their occurrence across donors. To decide whether each TCR beta V gene segment behaved as functional or pseudogenic, an earlier analysis of some 580 of the donors relied on high-throughput TCR beta sequencing. Donor age, sex, ethnicity and CMV serostatus were collected together with the repertoire data. Genome-wide SNP genotypes for about 65% of the roughly 670 donors were used in a later genetic analysis, which treated that subset as a discovery cohort. Every discovery cohort repertoire had been produced on one sequencing platform. Both class I and class II loci were covered by HLA typing, at four-digit resolution. The number of typed donors differed by locus: about 629-630 for A, B, C, DRB1 and DQB1; 500 to 550 for DQA1; 606 for DPA1; and roughly 470 for DPB1. Because of strong linkage in the cohort, four or five DR-DQ haplotypes were treated as single units for association and clustering. On average, 235,054 unique TCR beta nucleotide sequences were sequenced per donor among about 400 genotyped donors of the cohort, with 15% to 20% of those sequences being non-productive.

About this clone itself: The clone's antigen remains unknown.

General study outcomes and caveats: According to a later analysis, TCR association rates differed among HLA loci, with DRB1 alleles showing the most associated TCRs and HLA-C alleles showing the fewest. The earlier analysis of a few hundred of the donors excluded over 15 rarely observed V segments, including chromosome 9 orphons, because counts were too low. Correlated functional status among segregating V segments might be attributable to linkage disequilibrium, but an unknown experimental factor could not be ruled out. Some IMGT-functional V segments, including TRBV6-2 and TRBV6-3, could not be told apart with the 87-base-pair reads, so those segments were excluded. In a later genetic analysis, a missense DCLRE1C variant was associated with V-gene and J-gene trimming of TCR beta chains, and the association was replicated in an independent cohort. A later analysis found that HLA-associated TCR beta chains were more clonally expanded and had lower generation probabilities than equally common non-associated chains. Broadly in line with IMGT annotations, most TCR beta V segments showed up in productive rearrangements about 87% or about 30% of the time in an earlier analysis of 450 to 600 of the donors. HLA typing was unavailable for some donors at each locus, so association tests used only the typed subset. A later analysis associated roughly 17,000 TCR beta sequences with specific HLA alleles at a false discovery rate of 0.05. This cohort had only TCR beta chains sequenced, and the lack of alpha or paired-chain data limited which features could be detected. Most TCR sequences were seen in very few donors, while some public TCRs were found in many individuals. For the cohort, immune exposure information was limited to CMV serostatus. A later analysis reported that several top co-occurrence clusters appeared linked to parvovirus B19, influenza, CMV and Epstein-Barr virus. According to a later analysis, most CMV-associated TCR beta chains appeared to be HLA-restricted, and the HLA associations seemed to be driven largely by CMV exposure. Presence/absence analyses assumed roughly uniform sequencing depth across donors, an assumption that may not hold. The sequencing pipeline was judged likely to have produced a cluster of highly shared sequence variants as a technical artifact. Three of the identified cytomegalovirus-associated TCR beta chains were confirmed in vitro to be specific for cytomegalovirus antigens. Compared with the approximately 720-donor mean, donors in an Asian-associated ancestry cluster had fewer N-insertions in productive TCRs, according to a later genetic analysis. A further reported finding was that TCR beta sequences accurately predicted the HLA-A and HLA-B alleles for most subjects in the first cohort. The authors suggested that the approach could potentially be extended to other disease states and immunological phenotypes. Strong co-occurrence of HLA alleles, especially DR and DQ, made assigning TCR associations to individual alleles difficult. In the study, about 150 TCR beta chains were listed as associated with cytomegalovirus. Cytomegalovirus status was reported to be diagnosed by the classifier with high specificity and sensitivity in both the original and validation cohorts.

In total, 666 healthy bone marrow donors made up the cohort. All cohort members were sampled while nominally healthy, although unrecorded immune exposures were likely present. The donor tested CMV seropositive and was one of the 289 seropositive cohort members. Every donor gave a peripheral blood sample, and the peripheral blood mononuclear cells from that sample were used for TCR beta sequencing. Genomic DNA was extracted from the blood cell samples with the Qiagen DNeasy Blood Extraction Kit. Receptor amplification or capture employed the immunoSEQ multiplex PCR assay. For the multiplex PCR, a mixture combining 60 forward primers for TCR Vbeta segments and 13 reverse primers for TCR Jbeta segments was used. Amplification of the CDR3 region of rearranged TCR beta genes was performed with a multiplex PCR assay on genomic DNA. The amplified TCR beta libraries were sequenced on the Illumina HiSeq System as 87-base-pair reads. As for the authors' bioinformatics: In a later analysis, about 80 million unique TCR beta chains were counted across the 500 to 850 repertoires, and around 10 million of these chains were shared by at least two donors. To remove PCR and sequencing errors, raw reads were error-corrected and collapsed into unique sequences using a nearest-neighbor algorithm that merged closely related sequences. V, D and J gene segments were assigned by aligning CDR3 sequences to IMGT reference sequences. For a sequence to be retained, a match of at least six nucleotides was required to both a V gene segment and a J gene segment. A rearrangement was called productive if the CDR3 had no stop codons and remained in frame with V and J, and every other rearrangement was called non-productive. CDR3 was defined according to IMGT convention as the region running from the second conserved V-encoded cysteine to the conserved J-encoded phenylalanine. In an earlier analysis of around 600 of the donors, sequences lacking an unambiguous match to a single V gene segment were excluded. An earlier analysis of under 750 of the donors called V segments functional above 56.7% productive rearrangements and segregating when the between-donor standard deviation exceeded 5%. To diagnose cytomegalovirus status from the catalog of TCR beta chain sequences, a statistical classification framework was built. A later analysis assigned V and J genes by comparing TCR nucleotide sequences with IMGT/GENE-DB human TR gene sequences. In a later analysis, CDR3 sequences and most-parsimonious VDJ recombination scenarios were assigned using the TCRdist pipeline. In a later analysis, each TCR beta chain was defined by its CDR3 amino acid sequence together with its V-gene family, and reads lacking a unique V-gene family were excluded. A later analysis removed 592 highly shared, low-generation-probability nucleotide sequences to deal with suspected cross-contamination and a sequencing artifact. A later analysis calculated a clonal expansion index for each public chain from normalized within-repertoire ranks of inferred template counts. A later analysis computed generation probabilities with a VDJ recombination model fitted to out-of-frame rearrangements, and checked the results against IGoR. In a later analysis, hypergeometric tests were used to score TCR-TCR, TCR-HLA and TCR-CMV co-occurrence, with a repertoire-size bias correction applied to TCR pairs. A later analysis estimated false discovery rates by permuting HLA or CMV assignments 20 times. In a later analysis, co-occurring TCRs were grouped using DBSCAN, and TCRdist sequence similarity was added for clustering within HLA-allele-positive subsets. Co-occurrence clustering excluded repertoires with fewer than 30,000 or more than 120,000 public chains, plus five with anomalous nucleotide sharing. TCRdb obtained this table from immuneACCESS and retained in-frame rearrangements with V and J assigned. These tables miss some clones; where compared with another copy, unresolved V genes account for less than half of the shortfall, and the remainder is unexplained. V, J and clone size are those of that table, while D and trimming were read from the DNA. This sample's table contains about 200,000 clones. The top ten clones comprise 0.95% to 1.3% of the sample.

CDR1 and CDR2 are read off the germline V gene as MDHEN and SYDVKM. The CDR3 sequence holds 16 residues, the cysteine and phenylalanine included. CDR3 DNA only is kept here, 48 bases in frame from base 1. The junction shows trimming of 4 bases on V and 0 bases on J, plus 13 bases between the germline ends. The TCR sequence derives from a girl aged 2-10 years in good health and CMV-seropositive. The chain is encoded by TRBV28 joined to TRBJ1-3, with a weak D call of TRBD1 (5 bases match). Sequenced input: PBMCs. Here the CDR3 is given as CASSSGGGFSGNTIYF. The sequenced DNA is TGTGCCAGCAGTTCCGGGGGAGGCTTCTCTGGAAACACCATATATTTT. Where the CDR3 stops, the reference TRBV28 and TRBJ1-3 genes take over; the full variable domain is DVKVTQSSRYLVKRTGEKVFLECVQDMDHENMFWYRQDPGLGLRLIYFSYDVKMKEKGDIPEGYSVSREKKERFSLILESASTNQTSMYLCASSSGGGFSGNTIYFGEGSWLTVV.